The present entry profiles one T cell receptor beta chain with its context. Its matching antigen is unknown. The authors reverse transcribed all of the isolated RNA, so sequencing captured expressed TCRB transcripts. Data came from immunoSEQ multiplex PCR; TCRdb stores just in-frame clones and leaves some out. The sample contains about 28,000 clones, 65% of which appear only once. Trimming pared 1 base from V and 0 bases from J, leaving 6 bases between. CDR3 length: 14 amino acids. Germline CDR1 SGHTA, CDR2 FQGNSA. This entry comes from a study of beta chain features in type 1 diabetes. Study-level findings and limits: Healthy donors had naive, central memory and Treg TCRB repertoires that appeared less similar than those seen among patients. Moderate but significant shortening of TCRB CDR3s was recorded in all four CD4+ subsets from Type 1 diabetes patients.

Sequencing was performed on Tregs from blood. The source of this sequence is a young woman with type 1 diabetes. The rearrangement joins TRBV7-2 to TRBJ2-5; D remains unclear. CDR3 bases: TGTGCCAGCAGCTTAGGCGACTACCAAGAGACCCAGTACTTC. The encoded protein is CASSLGDYQETQYF.